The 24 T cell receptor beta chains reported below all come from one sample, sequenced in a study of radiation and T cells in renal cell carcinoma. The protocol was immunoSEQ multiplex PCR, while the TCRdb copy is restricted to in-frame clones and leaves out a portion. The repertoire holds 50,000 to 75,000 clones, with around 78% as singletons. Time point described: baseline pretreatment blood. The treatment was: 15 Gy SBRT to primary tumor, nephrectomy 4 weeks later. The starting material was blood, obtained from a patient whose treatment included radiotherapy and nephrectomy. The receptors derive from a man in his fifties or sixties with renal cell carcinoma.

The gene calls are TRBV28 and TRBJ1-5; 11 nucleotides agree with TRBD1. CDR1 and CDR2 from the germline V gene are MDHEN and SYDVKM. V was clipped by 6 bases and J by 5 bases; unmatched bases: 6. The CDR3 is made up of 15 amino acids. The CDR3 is CASSPGTGGYQPQHF. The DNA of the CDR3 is TGTGCCAGCAGCCCCGGGACAGGGGGTTATCAGCCCCAGCATTTT. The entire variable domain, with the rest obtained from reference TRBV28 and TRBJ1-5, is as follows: DVKVTQSSRYLVKRTGEKVFLECVQDMDHENMFWYRQDPGLGLRLIYFSYDVKMKEKGDIPEGYSVSREKKERFSLILESASTNQTSMYLCASSPGTGGYQPQHFGDGTRLSIL.

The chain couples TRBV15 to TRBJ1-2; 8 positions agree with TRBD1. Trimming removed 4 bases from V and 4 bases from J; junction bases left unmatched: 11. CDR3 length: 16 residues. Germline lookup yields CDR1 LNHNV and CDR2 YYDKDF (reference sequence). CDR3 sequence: CATSKLGQGGGYGYTF. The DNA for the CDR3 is TGTGCCACCAGCAAGCTCGGACAGGGAGGAGGCTATGGCTACACCTTC.

This CDR3 reads CASSLQDNYNEQFF. The CDR3 bases are TGTGCCAGCAGCTTGCAGGACAACTACAATGAGCAGTTCTTC. The V and J genes are TRBV7-9 and TRBJ2-1; the D gene is possibly TRBD1 (5 bases). The germline gives CDR1 SEHNR, CDR2 FQNEAQ (reference sequence). The CDR3 length is 14 residues. Trimming pared 3 bases from V and 3 bases from J, leaving 9 bases between.

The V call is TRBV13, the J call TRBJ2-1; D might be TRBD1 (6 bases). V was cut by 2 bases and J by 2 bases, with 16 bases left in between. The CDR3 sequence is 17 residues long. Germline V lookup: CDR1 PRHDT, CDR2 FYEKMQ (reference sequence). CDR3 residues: CASSLPPYRDPYNEQFF. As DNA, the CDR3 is TGTGCCAGCAGCTTACCCCCCTACAGGGACCCCTACAATGAGCAGTTCTTC.

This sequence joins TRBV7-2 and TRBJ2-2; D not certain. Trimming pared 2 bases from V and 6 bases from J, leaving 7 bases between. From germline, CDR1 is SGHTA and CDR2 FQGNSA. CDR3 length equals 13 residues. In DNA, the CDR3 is TGTGCCAGCAGCTTAAGGCCGTCCGGGGAGCTGTTTTTT. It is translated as CASSLRPSGELFF.

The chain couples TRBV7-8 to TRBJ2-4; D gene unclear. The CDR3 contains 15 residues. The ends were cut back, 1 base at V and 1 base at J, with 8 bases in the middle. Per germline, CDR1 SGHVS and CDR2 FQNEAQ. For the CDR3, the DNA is TGTGCCAGCAGCTTAGGTCCGGAGGCCAAAAACATTCAGTACTTC. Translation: CASSLGPEAKNIQYF.

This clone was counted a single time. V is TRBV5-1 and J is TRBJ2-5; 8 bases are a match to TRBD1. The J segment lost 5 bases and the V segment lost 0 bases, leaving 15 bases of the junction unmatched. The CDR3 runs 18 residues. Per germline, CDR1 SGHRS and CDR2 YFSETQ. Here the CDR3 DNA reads TGCGCCAGCAGCTTGGAAGTTGGACAGGGCTACTTAAGGGAGACCCAGTACTTC. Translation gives CASSLEVGQGYLRETQYF. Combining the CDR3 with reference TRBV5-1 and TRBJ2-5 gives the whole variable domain KAGVTQTPRYLIKTRGQQVTLSCSPISGHRSVSWYQQTPGQGLQFLFEYFSETQRNKGNFPGRFSGRQFSNSRSEMNVSTLELGDSALYLCASSLEVGQGYLRETQYFGPGTRLLVL.

The CDR3 is CAWSVQRHEQFF. In DNA form, the CDR3 reads TGTGCCTGGAGTGTCCAGCGACATGAGCAGTTCTTC. The chain uses TRBV30 and TRBJ2-1, with D hard to call. The CDR3 is 12 residues long. Between the trimmed V and J ends, which lost 0 bases and 8 bases, there was a span of 8 bases. Germline V gene lookup returns CDR1 GTSNPN and CDR2 SVGIG (reference sequence).

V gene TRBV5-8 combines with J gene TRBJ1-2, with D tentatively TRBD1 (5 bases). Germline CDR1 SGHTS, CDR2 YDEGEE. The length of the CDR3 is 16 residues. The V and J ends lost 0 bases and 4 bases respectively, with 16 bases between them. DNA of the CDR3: TGTGCCAGCAGCTTGGGGGGTGGAGGAGACAGCTATGGCTACACCTTC. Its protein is CASSLGGGGDSYGYTF.

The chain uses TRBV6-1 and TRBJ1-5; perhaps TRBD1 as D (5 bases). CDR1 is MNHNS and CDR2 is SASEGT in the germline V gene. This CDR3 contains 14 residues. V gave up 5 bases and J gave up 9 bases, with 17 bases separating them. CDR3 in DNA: TGTGCCAGCAGTACCGGGACGGGCGATTGGCCCCAGCATTTT. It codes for CASSTGTGDWPQHF.

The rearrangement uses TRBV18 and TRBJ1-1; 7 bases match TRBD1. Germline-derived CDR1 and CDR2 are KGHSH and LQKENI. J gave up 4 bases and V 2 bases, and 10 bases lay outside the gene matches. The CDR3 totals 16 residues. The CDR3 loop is CASSPERGQAITEAFF. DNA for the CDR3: TGTGCCAGCTCACCAGAGCGTGGACAGGCTATCACTGAAGCTTTCTTT.

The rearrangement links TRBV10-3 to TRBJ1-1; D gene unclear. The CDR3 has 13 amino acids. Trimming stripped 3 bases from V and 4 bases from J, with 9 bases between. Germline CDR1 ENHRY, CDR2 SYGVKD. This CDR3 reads CAISDQAGTEAFF. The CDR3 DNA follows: TGTGCCATCAGTGACCAGGCGGGCACTGAAGCTTTCTTT.

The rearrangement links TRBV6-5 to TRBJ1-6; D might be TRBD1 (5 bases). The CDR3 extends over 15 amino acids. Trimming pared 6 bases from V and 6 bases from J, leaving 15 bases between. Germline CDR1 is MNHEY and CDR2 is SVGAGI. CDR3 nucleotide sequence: TGTGCCAGCAGCCCCGCGGGGAGGGGTAATTCACCCCTCCACTTT. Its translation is CASSPAGRGNSPLHF.

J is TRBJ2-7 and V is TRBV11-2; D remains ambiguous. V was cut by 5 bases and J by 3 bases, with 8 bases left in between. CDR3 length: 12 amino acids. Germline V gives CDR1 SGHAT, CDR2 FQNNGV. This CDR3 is CASSRTLYEQYF. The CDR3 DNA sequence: TGTGCCAGCAGCCGAACGCTCTACGAGCAGTACTTC.

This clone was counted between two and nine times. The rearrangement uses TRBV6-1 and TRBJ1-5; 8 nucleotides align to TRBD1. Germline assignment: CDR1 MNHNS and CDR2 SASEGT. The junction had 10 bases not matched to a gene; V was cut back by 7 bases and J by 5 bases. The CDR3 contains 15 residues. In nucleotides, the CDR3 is TGTGCCAGCAACCAAGACAGGGGCAGGGATCAGCCCCAGCATTTT. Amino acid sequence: CASNQDRGRDQPQHF.

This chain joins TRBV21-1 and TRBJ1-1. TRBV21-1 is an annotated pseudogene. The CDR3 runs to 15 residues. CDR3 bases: TGTGCCAGCAGCAAAGCCACACCTCGAGGGACTGAAGCTTTCTTT. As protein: CASSKATPRGTEAFF.

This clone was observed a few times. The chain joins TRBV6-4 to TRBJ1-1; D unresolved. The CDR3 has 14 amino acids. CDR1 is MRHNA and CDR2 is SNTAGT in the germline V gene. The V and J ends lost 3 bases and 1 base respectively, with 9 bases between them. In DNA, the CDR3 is TGTGCCAGCAGTGATTACAGCAGGAACACTGAAGCTTTCTTT. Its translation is CASSDYSRNTEAFF.

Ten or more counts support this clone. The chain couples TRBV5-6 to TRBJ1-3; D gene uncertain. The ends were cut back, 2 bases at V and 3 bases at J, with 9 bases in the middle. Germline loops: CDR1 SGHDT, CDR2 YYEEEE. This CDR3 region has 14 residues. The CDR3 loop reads CASSFEGGGNTIYF. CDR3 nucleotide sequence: TGTGCCAGCAGCTTCGAAGGAGGTGGAAACACCATATATTTT.

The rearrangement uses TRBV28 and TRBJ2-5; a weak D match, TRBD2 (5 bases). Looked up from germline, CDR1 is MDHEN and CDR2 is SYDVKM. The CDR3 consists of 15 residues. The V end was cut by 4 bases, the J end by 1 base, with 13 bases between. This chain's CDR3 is CASSSVYRGQETQYF. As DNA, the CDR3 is TGTGCCAGCAGTTCGGTGTACCGGGGCCAAGAGACCCAGTACTTC.

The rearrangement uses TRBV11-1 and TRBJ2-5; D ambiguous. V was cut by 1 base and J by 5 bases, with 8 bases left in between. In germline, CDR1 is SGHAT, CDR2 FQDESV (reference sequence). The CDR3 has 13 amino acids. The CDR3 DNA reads TGTGCCAGCAGCTTAGAACTTGTGGAGACCCAGTACTTC. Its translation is CASSLELVETQYF.

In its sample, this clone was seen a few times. The chain's CDR3 is CASFRAGEGELFF. CDR3 DNA sequence: TGTGCCAGCTTCCGGGCCGGAGAGGGGGAGCTGTTTTTT. The rearrangement joins TRBV2 to TRBJ2-2; D gene unclear. Trimming cost V 8 bases and J 8 bases, with 15 bases left between them. CDR1 SNHLY and CDR2 FYNNEI come from the germline V gene. The CDR3 runs 13 residues. Full variable domain (outside the CDR3, taken from reference TRBV2 and TRBJ2-2): EPEVTQTPSHQVTQMGQEVILRCVPISNHLYFYWYRQILGQKVEFLVSFYNNEISEKSEIFDDQFSVERPDGSNFTLKIRSTKLEDSAMYFCASFRAGEGELFFGEGSRLTVL.

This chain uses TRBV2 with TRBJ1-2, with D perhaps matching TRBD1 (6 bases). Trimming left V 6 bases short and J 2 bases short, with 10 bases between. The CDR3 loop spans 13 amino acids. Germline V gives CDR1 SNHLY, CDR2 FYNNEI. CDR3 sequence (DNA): TGTGCCAGCAGCGGGGACACCAACTATGGCTACACCTTC. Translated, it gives CASSGDTNYGYTF.

CDR3 sequence: CASSLDPDIGVQPQHF. In DNA, the CDR3 is TGTGCCAGCAGCTTAGATCCTGATATAGGGGTGCAGCCCCAGCATTTT. The chain combines TRBV7-2 with TRBJ1-5, with a possible D match to TRBD1 (5 bases). The CDR3 is made up of 16 amino acids. V lost 1 base to trimming and J lost 7 bases, with 17 bases between them. The germline gives CDR1 SGHTA, CDR2 FQGNSA.

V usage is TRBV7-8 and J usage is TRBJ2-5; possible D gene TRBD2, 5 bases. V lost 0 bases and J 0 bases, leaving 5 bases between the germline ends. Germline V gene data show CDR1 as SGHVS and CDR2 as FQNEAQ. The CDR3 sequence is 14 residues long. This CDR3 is CASSLADYQETQYF. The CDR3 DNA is TGTGCCAGCAGCTTAGCGGACTACCAAGAGACCCAGTACTTC.